Following are 32 T cell receptor beta chains from one sample sequenced in a study of identical twins. Each CDR3 protein gets one entry after TCRdb re-called the 5' RACE reads with MiXCR. The table lists roughly 630,000 distinct CDR3 sequences, around 7.5% of them singletons. The same sample was also used in a study of yellow fever vaccine responses in identical twins.

Sequenced input: PBMCs. These receptors were collected from a woman between 18 and 30 years old in good health.

This clonotype was seen many times. The chain uses TRBV11-2 and TRBJ2-1, with 13 positions matching TRBD2. Germline values: CDR1 SGHAT, CDR2 FQNNGV. The CDR3 runs 15 residues. The V segment lost 5 bases and the J segment 7 bases; nucleotides outside the gene matches: 5. The CDR3 spells CASSKTSGRINEQFF. The CDR3 DNA is TGTGCCAGCAGCAAGACTAGCGGGAGGATTAATGAGCAGTTCTTC.

DNA of the CDR3: TGTGCCAGCAGTTTGATTAGCGGGAGAGTTTCCTACGAGCAGTACTTC. It codes for CASSLISGRVSYEQYF. The chain has TRBV12-3 or TRBV12-4 and TRBJ2-7; TRBD2 aligns across 9 bases. CDR3 length: 16 amino acids. After removal of 3 bases from V and 1 base from J, the junction contained 7 bases not matched to a gene.

The chain couples TRBV9 to TRBJ2-3, with 11 bases that match TRBD2. Trimming cost V 1 base and J 1 base; bases outside gene matches: 2. The CDR3 is made up of 16 amino acids. Germline loops: CDR1 SGDLS, CDR2 YYNGEE. The CDR3 region is CASSVNSGRGTDTQYF. For the CDR3, the DNA is TGTGCCAGCAGCGTAAATAGCGGGAGGGGCACAGATACGCAGTATTTT.

The gene calls are TRBV14 and TRBJ2-7; the match to TRBD2 covers 12 bases. Germline V lookup: CDR1 SGHDN, CDR2 FVKESK. This CDR3 contains 15 residues. Losses at the gene ends were 0 bases for V and 10 bases for J; bases not matched to a gene: 7. CDR3 DNA sequence: TGTGCCAGCAGCCAAGAGCCCCTACTAGCGGGAGGTCAGTACTTC. Its translation: CASSQEPLLAGGQYF. Full variable domain (missing parts from reference TRBV14 and TRBJ2-7): EAGVTQFPSHSVIEKGQTVTLRCDPISGHDNLYWYRRVMGKEIKFLLHFVKESKQDESGMPNNRFLAERTGGTYSTLKVQPAELEDSGVYFCASSQEPLLAGGQYFGPGTRLTVT.

This clonotype was observed a handful of times. The chain couples TRBV12-3 or TRBV12-4 to TRBJ2-5; 8 bases are a match to TRBD1. The CDR3 sequence is 14 residues long. The J segment lost 2 bases and the V segment lost 5 bases, leaving 4 bases of the junction unmatched. This CDR3 is CASSARTGQETQYF. CDR3 DNA: TGTGCCAGCAGTGCCCGGACAGGGCAAGAGACCCAGTACTTC.

This clonotype was observed at least ten times. This chain joins TRBV9 and TRBJ1-3; weak D call: TRBD1 (6 bases). CDR1 and CDR2 from the germline V gene are SGDLS and YYNGEE. The CDR3 has 15 amino acids. Trimming cost V 0 bases and J 2 bases, with 9 bases left between them. The CDR3 sequence: CASSVGQGPGNTIYF. Written as DNA, the CDR3 is TGTGCCAGCAGCGTAGGGCAGGGGCCTGGAAACACCATATATTTT.

This rearrangement joins TRBV18 to TRBJ1-1; no clear D. This CDR3 has 15 amino acids. The germline gives CDR1 KGHSH, CDR2 LQKENI. V lost 2 bases and J lost 0, with 10 bases in between. This chain's CDR3 is CASSPRWELNTEAFF. CDR3 DNA: TGTGCCAGCTCACCAAGATGGGAATTGAACACTGAAGCTTTCTTT.

The chain carries TRBV25-1 and TRBJ1-1; D not certain. V shed 0 bases and J shed 3 bases, with 5 bases lying between them. Germline V CDR1 and CDR2: MGHDK, SYGVNS. This CDR3 has 13 residues. CDR3 coding DNA: TGTGCCAGCAGTGAATACCCAGACACTGAAGCTTTCTTT. The encoded protein is CASSEYPDTEAFF.

The sample holds many counts of this clonotype. The rearrangement joins TRBV5-1 to TRBJ2-1; D is ambiguous. CDR1 and CDR2 (germline): SGHRS, YFSETQ. Deletions cut 0 bases from V and 5 bases from J, with 6 bases between. CDR3 length: 13 amino acids. The CDR3 reads CASSLDQNNEQFF. CDR3 in DNA: TGCGCCAGCAGCTTGGACCAGAACAATGAGCAGTTCTTC. Full variable domain (remainder filled in from reference TRBV5-1 and TRBJ2-1): KAGVTQTPRYLIKTRGQQVTLSCSPISGHRSVSWYQQTPGQGLQFLFEYFSETQRNKGNFPGRFSGRQFSNSRSEMNVSTLELGDSALYLCASSLDQNNEQFFGPGTRLTVL.

This clonotype has at least ten counts. The chain has TRBV24-1 and TRBJ2-2; tentative D call: TRBD1 (5 bases). CDR1 and CDR2 from the germline V gene are KGHDR and SFDVKD. Trimming pared 1 base from V and 0 bases from J, leaving 11 bases between. CDR3 length: 17 amino acids. The CDR3 loop is CATSDFSAGPNTGELFF. The CDR3 coding sequence is TGTGCCACCAGTGATTTCTCGGCAGGGCCGAACACCGGGGAGCTGTTTTTT.

This clonotype was detected many times. This chain joins TRBV10-3 and TRBJ2-7; D may be TRBD1 (5 bases). Trimming took off 4 bases at V and 1 base at J, with 5 bases between the two ends. Germline CDR1 and CDR2: ENHRY and SYGVKD. The CDR3 has 12 residues. CDR3 loop: CAISGTSYEQYF. Here the CDR3 DNA reads TGTGCCATCAGTGGGACATCCTACGAGCAGTACTTC.

The chain joins TRBV5-5 to TRBJ2-2; 7 bases agree with TRBD2. With V trimmed by 4 bases and J by 7 bases, 7 bases remained unmatched. This CDR3 region has 14 residues. Germline V gene data show CDR1 as SGHKS and CDR2 as YYEKEE (reference sequence). This chain's CDR3 is CASSAGVRDGELFF. CDR3 bases: TGTGCCAGCAGCGCGGGAGTTCGGGACGGGGAGCTGTTTTTT.

This clonotype was found a few times. The chain links TRBV20-1 to TRBJ1-1; D not certain. Trimming shortened V by 2 bases and J by 3 bases, and 7 bases separated the two germline ends. The CDR3 length is 12 residues. Germline lookup yields CDR1 DFQATT and CDR2 SNEGSKA (reference sequence). The CDR3 DNA sequence: TGCAGTGCTAGATTGGAGTACACTGAAGCTTTCTTT. Translating it yields CSARLEYTEAFF.

This clonotype has at least ten counts. CDR3 amino acids: CASSFGSRGTEAFF. DNA of the CDR3: TGTGCCAGCAGTTTTGGCTCAAGAGGGACTGAAGCTTTCTTT. The V call is TRBV12-3 or TRBV12-4, the J call TRBJ1-1; D is ambiguous. V was cut by 3 bases and J by 5 bases, with 13 bases left in between. The CDR3 spans 14 residues.

Many counts were recorded for this clonotype. The V call is TRBV29-1, the J call TRBJ2-7; D is unresolved. Deletions cut 4 bases from V and 3 bases from J, with 10 bases between. From germline, CDR1 is SQVTM and CDR2 ANQGSEA. CDR3 length: 12 amino acids. The CDR3 region is CSVVSGIYEQYF. The CDR3, as DNA: TGCAGCGTTGTAAGTGGAATCTACGAGCAGTACTTC.

This clonotype has a handful of counts. The rearrangement joins TRBV29-1 to TRBJ2-3; D is ambiguous. Germline CDR1 and CDR2: SQVTM and ANQGSEA. V was clipped by 4 bases and J by 2 bases, with 10 bases between them. There are 13 residues in the CDR3. CDR3 nucleotides: TGCAGCGTTGGCGGCAGACTCACAGATACGCAGTATTTT. Amino acids: CSVGGRLTDTQYF.

This clonotype was detected many times. V is TRBV5-1 and J is TRBJ2-1; TRBD2 aligns across 10 bases. The ends lost 3 bases at V and 4 bases at J; junction bases unmatched: 4. This CDR3 is built from 15 residues. In germline, CDR1 is SGHRS, CDR2 YFSETQ. The CDR3 loop reads CASSSTSGIYNEQFF. In DNA, the CDR3 is TGCGCCAGCAGCTCCACTAGCGGGATATACAATGAGCAGTTCTTC.

This clonotype was seen a few times. V gene TRBV7-9 combines with J gene TRBJ1-3; D is unresolved. The V gene lost 5 bases and the J gene lost 3 bases, with 14 bases spanning the gap. The CDR3 covers 15 residues. Germline V CDR1 and CDR2: SEHNR, FQNEAQ (reference sequence). CDR3 amino acids: CASSPSAGVGNTIYF. In DNA form, the CDR3 reads TGTGCCAGCAGCCCCAGCGCGGGCGTTGGAAACACCATATATTTT.

This clonotype was picked up many times. The chain joins TRBV18 to TRBJ1-2, with D uncertain. CDR3 length: 15 residues. V was pared by 1 base and J by 8 bases, with 17 bases between. CDR1 is KGHSH, CDR2 LQKENI, per germline. The CDR3 nucleotides are TGTGCCAGCTCACCACGAGGTGGGGAGCCATGGGGCTACACCTTC. Protein: CASSPRGGEPWGYTF.

This clonotype turned up a few times. This rearrangement joins TRBV29-1 to TRBJ1-1; no clear D. Trimming pared 3 bases from V and 4 bases from J, leaving 9 bases between. The CDR3 contains 12 residues. Germline V gives CDR1 SQVTM, CDR2 ANQGSEA. The CDR3 spells CSVETGGTEAFF. In DNA form, the CDR3 reads TGCAGCGTTGAGACGGGTGGCACTGAAGCTTTCTTT. Full variable domain (remainder filled in from reference TRBV29-1 and TRBJ1-1): SAVISQKPSRDICQRGTSLTIQCQVDSQVTMMFWYRQQPGQSLTLIATANQGSEATYESGFVIDKFPISRPNLTFSTLTVSNMSPEDSSIYLCSVETGGTEAFFGQGTRLTVV.

This clonotype was seen repeatedly, ten times or more. This chain uses TRBV3-1 with TRBJ2-1, with TRBD1 matching 9 bases. Unmatched junction bases numbered 5, after V lost 1 base and J lost 7 bases. Germline V gene data show CDR1 as LGHDT and CDR2 as YNNKEL (reference sequence). There are 15 residues in the CDR3. CDR3 protein: CASSQGTGAGNEQFF. For the CDR3, the DNA is TGTGCCAGCAGCCAAGGGACAGGGGCAGGGAATGAGCAGTTCTTC.

V is TRBV12-3 or TRBV12-4 and J is TRBJ2-7; D unresolved. The CDR3 loop spans 14 amino acids. The germline V and J ends were trimmed by 5 bases and 7 bases, with 18 bases remaining between them. CDR3 protein: CASSADREYGEQYV. In DNA form, the CDR3 reads TGTGCCAGCAGTGCTGATAGGGAATACGGGGAGCAGTACGTC.

The rearrangement links TRBV3-1 to TRBJ1-1; 7 positions agree with TRBD1. This CDR3 has 15 amino acids. The V and J ends lost 3 bases and 1 base, in that order; junction bases with no gene match: 5. The V gene's germline CDR1 is LGHDT and CDR2 YNNKEL (reference sequence). The DNA for the CDR3 is TGTGCCAGCAGCCAGCGAGGGGGCAGGAACACTGAAGCTTTCTTT. Protein: CASSQRGGRNTEAFF.

This clonotype was found a few times. V usage is TRBV6-1 and J usage is TRBJ2-3; 10 positions match TRBD2. The trim removed 6 bases at V and 1 base at J, leaving 4 bases unmatched. Germline CDR1 and CDR2: MNHNS and SASEGT. The CDR3 spans 15 residues. This CDR3 is CASSKLAGRTDTQYF. The CDR3 DNA follows: TGTGCCAGCAGCAAACTAGCGGGACGCACAGATACGCAGTATTTT.

This clonotype was observed a few times. The V gene is TRBV25-1, the J gene TRBJ2-1; the D is unclear. Germline CDR1 and CDR2: MGHDK and SYGVNS. With 3 bases removed from V and 7 bases from J, the gap between germline ends came to 7 bases. The CDR3 is 12 amino acids. The CDR3 sequence is CASSEVGNEQFF. DNA for the CDR3: TGTGCCAGCAGTGAGGTAGGGAATGAGCAGTTCTTC.

This clonotype occurred many times. The chain carries TRBV4-1 and TRBJ1-4; TRBD1 might be the D (5 bases). V lost 3 bases and J 0 bases, leaving 11 bases between the germline ends. This CDR3 spans 16 amino acids. Germline V gene lookup returns CDR1 MGHRA and CDR2 YSYEKL. The CDR3 coding sequence is TGCGCCAGCAGCCAGGCCGAGACAGCAACTAATGAAAAACTGTTTTTT. As protein: CASSQAETATNEKLFF.

This clonotype was recorded many times. The chain recombines TRBV7-8 with TRBJ1-5; D is possibly TRBD1 (6 bases). This CDR3 region has 15 residues. Per germline, CDR1 SGHVS and CDR2 FQNEAQ. Trimming took 1 base from V and 9 from J, leaving 16 bases between them. For the CDR3, the DNA is TGTGCCAGCAGCTTAGAACAGGGAAGTATACGGCCCCAGCATTTT. This sequence encodes CASSLEQGSIRPQHF.

This clonotype was seen a few times. The chain carries TRBV7-6 and TRBJ1-6; D ambiguous. Trimming removed 3 bases from V and 0 bases from J, with 6 bases in between. The CDR3 length is 15 residues. Per the germline V gene, CDR1 is SGHVS and CDR2 is FNYEAQ. In DNA form, the CDR3 reads TGTGCCAGCAGCTTGGTTAGCTCCTATAATTCACCCCTCCACTTT. Protein sequence: CASSLVSSYNSPLHF.

There are many counts of this clonotype. The chain combines TRBV12-3 or TRBV12-4 with TRBJ1-2; no clear D gene. Trimming took off 7 bases at V and 4 bases at J, with 16 bases between the two ends. The CDR3 is 14 residues long. The CDR3 region has the DNA TGTGCCAGCACCACGGGGTCGTCCTTCTATGGCTACACCTTC. As protein: CASTTGSSFYGYTF.

This clonotype was detected a few times. The V gene is TRBV6-4, the J gene TRBJ2-3; TRBD2 matches 8 bases. Germline CDR1 and CDR2: MRHNA and SNTAGT. V shed 2 bases and J 3 bases; nucleotides not matched to a gene: 4. The length of the CDR3 is 15 residues. In DNA, the CDR3 is TGTGCCAGCAGTGACAACGGGGGGGCGACAGATACGCAGTATTTT. Amino acids: CASSDNGGATDTQYF.

This clonotype has just a few counts. The chain recombines TRBV28 with TRBJ2-7; no reliable D call. Germline CDR1 reads MDHEN; CDR2 reads SYDVKM. This CDR3 region has 12 residues. V was shortened by 7 bases and J by 9 bases, with 16 bases between the two germline ends. Here the CDR3 DNA reads TGTGCCAGCATATCGCCTAGTGAAGGGCAGTACTTC. Translated, it gives CASISPSEGQYF.

This clonotype was detected a few times. The J gene is TRBJ1-4, the V gene TRBV20-1; a weak D match, TRBD1 (5 bases). V was shortened by 3 bases and J by 3 bases, with 14 bases between the two germline ends. This CDR3 is built from 15 residues. CDR1 is DFQATT, CDR2 SNEGSKA, per germline (reference sequence). The CDR3 loop is CSASIGGRSNEKLFF. The CDR3 nucleotides are TGCAGTGCTAGCATTGGGGGTCGGTCTAATGAAAAACTGTTTTTT.